This entry lists 17 T cell receptor beta chains sequenced from one sample in a study of T cell clonality in common variable immunodeficiency. Only in-frame clones appear in the TCRdb table, and some are missing; sequencing was by immunoSEQ multiplex PCR. Listed for the sample are 45,000 to 70,000 clones, none seen a single time. Sequences were obtained from peripheral blood mononuclear cells. These receptors all come from a person aged 18 to 75 in good health.

This clone showed up many times. The CDR3 end falls 3 residues outside the read, so it is completed with the germline J gene. This sequence joins TRBV20-1 and TRBJ2-3, with 7 nucleotides matching TRBD2. Unmatched junction bases numbered 3, after V lost 0 bases and J lost 0 bases. Germline CDR1 and CDR2: DFQATT and SNEGSKA (reference sequence). The CDR3 contains 15 residues. The chain's CDR3 is CSARDRRESTDTQYF. The CDR3 DNA, read in part, is TGCAGTGCTAGAGATAGGCGGGAGAGCACAGATACG.

At least ten counts were recorded for this clone. The DNA ends 3 residues before the CDR3 does, and the rest of the CDR3 is filled in from the germline J gene. The rearrangement joins TRBV6-2 or TRBV6-3 to TRBJ2-2; 9 bases map to TRBD1. The V gene's germline CDR1 is MNHEY and CDR2 SVGEGT. V gave up 6 bases and J gave up 10 bases; unmatched junction bases: 9. This CDR3 spans 14 amino acids. CDR3 residues: CASSRGTGLEELFF. The sequenced part of the CDR3 DNA is TGTGCCAGCAGCCGGGGGACAGGGTTGGAGGAG.

This clone was detected ten times or more. Sequencing ends 3 residues short of the CDR3 end; the germline J gene provides the rest. The chain has TRBV20-1 and TRBJ1-4; 8 bases are shared with TRBD1. The CDR3 has 14 amino acids. Looked up from germline, CDR1 is DFQATT and CDR2 is SNEGSKA (reference sequence). The V and J ends lost 6 bases and 7 bases, in that order; junction bases with no gene match: 10. Partial CDR3 DNA: TGCAGTGCGTTTGACAGGGGAGGTCGTGAAAAA. Protein sequence: CSAFDRGGREK. The entire CDR3 is CSAFDRGGREKLFF.

This clone was picked up many times. The CDR3 end is not reached by the read, which stops 3 residues before it; the germline J gene fills it in. This chain joins TRBV19 and TRBJ2-4, with D possibly matching TRBD2 (5 bases). There are 16 residues in the CDR3. Between the trimmed V and J ends, which lost 3 bases and 6 bases, there was a span of 18 bases. Germline assignment: CDR1 LNHDA and CDR2 SQIVND (reference sequence). Incomplete CDR3 DNA: TGTGCCAGTAGTATCGGAGCGGCGGCGGTTGGAAACATT. This translates into CASSIGAAAVGNI. The whole CDR3 protein reads CASSIGAAAVGNIQYF. Full variable domain (outside the CDR3, taken from reference TRBV19 and TRBJ2-4): DGGITQSPKYLFRKEGQNVTLSCEQNLNHDAMYWYRQDPGQGLRLIYYSQIVNDFQKGDIAEGYSVSREKKESFPLTVTSAQKNPTAFYLCASSIGAAAVGNIQYFGAGTRLSVL.

This clone was observed at least ten times. The sequence runs out 3 residues before the end of the CDR3; the remainder is reconstructed from the germline J gene. The chain carries TRBV23-1 and TRBJ2-3, with 9 positions matching TRBD2. TRBV23-1 is an open reading frame, and its role is uncertain. The CDR3 is 16 residues long. V dropped 6 bases and J dropped 0; count of bases not matched to a gene: 7. The CDR3 region is CASSKREVPSTDTQYF. CDR3 DNA, as far as it was read: TGCGCCAGCAGCAAGCGGGAGGTCCCTAGCACAGATACG.

The sample holds many counts of this clone. Here the CDR3 reads CASSLTGANTGELFF. Incomplete CDR3 DNA: TGTGCCAGCAGCTTGACAGGGGCGAACACCGGGGAG. The gene calls are TRBV11-2 and TRBJ2-2; 8 positions match TRBD1. The read comes to an end 3 residues before the CDR3 does, leaving the germline J gene to fill in the end. The CDR3 is 15 amino acids. In germline, CDR1 is SGHAT, CDR2 FQNNGV. Unmatched junction bases numbered 0, after V lost 3 bases and J lost 0 bases.

This clone was detected many times. The read comes to an end 3 residues before the CDR3 does, leaving the germline J gene to fill in the end. J is TRBJ1-6 and V is TRBV7-2; 7 bases are shared with TRBD1. Per the germline V gene, CDR1 is SGHTA and CDR2 is FQGNSA. After removal of 3 bases from V and 5 bases from J, the junction contained 4 bases not matched to a gene. The CDR3 length is 15 residues. The CDR3 sequence is CASSFQGTDNSPLHF. The part of the CDR3 DNA that was read is TGTGCCAGCAGCTTCCAGGGGACAGATAATTCACCC.

This clone was detected many times. The read halts 3 residues ahead of the CDR3 end, with the missing end drawn from the germline J gene. The chain employs TRBV6-2 or TRBV6-3 and TRBJ2-3; possibly TRBD1 for D (6 bases). The CDR3 covers 14 residues. Per germline, CDR1 MNHEY and CDR2 SVGEGT. V gave up 7 bases and J gave up 2 bases, with 13 bases separating them. The CDR3 spells CASTKDSFTDTQYF. CDR3 bases read: TGTGCCAGCACTAAGGACAGCTTCACAGATACG.

This clone was seen repeatedly, ten times or more. The sequence runs out 3 residues before the end of the CDR3; the remainder is reconstructed from the germline J gene. The rearrangement links TRBV29-1 to TRBJ2-5; 10 bases are a match to TRBD1. Germline-derived CDR1 and CDR2 are SQVTM and ANQGSEA. The CDR3 has 14 residues. V trimming: 7 bases; J trimming: 5 bases; junction bases outside the gene matches: 10. CDR3 bases read: TGCAGCGGATCCGGGACAGGGGTCGGCGAGACC. This encodes CSGSGTGVGET. The complete CDR3 protein is CSGSGTGVGETQYF.

This clone has ten or more counts. From the germline J gene comes the end of the CDR3, since the read stops 3 residues before it. The chain joins TRBV19 to TRBJ2-3; D is perhaps TRBD1 (6 bases). Between the trimmed V and J ends, which lost 5 bases and 4 bases, there was a span of 10 bases. The CDR3 extends over 13 amino acids. In germline, CDR1 is LNHDA, CDR2 SQIVND (reference sequence). The sequenced part of the CDR3 DNA is TGTGCCAGTAGTTCCGGGACACCAGATACG. This codes for CASSSGTPDT. The entire CDR3 reads CASSSGTPDTQYF.

This clone was counted at least ten times. From the germline J gene comes the end of the CDR3, since the read stops 3 residues before it. The chain employs TRBV4-1 and TRBJ1-3; D uncertain. The CDR3 is made up of 18 amino acids. Germline V CDR1 and CDR2: MGHRA, YSYEKL. The V end lost 0 bases, the J end lost 2 bases, and 17 bases lay between the germline ends. The CDR3 loop is CASSQEGTVANTGNTIYF. CDR3 bases read: TGCGCCAGCAGCCAAGAGGGCACCGTTGCAAATACTGGAAACACC.

This clone turned up a few times. The read falls 3 residues short of the CDR3 end, and the missing part is taken from the germline J gene. The chain couples TRBV20-1 to TRBJ2-7, with a tentative D call TRBD2 (5 bases). The germline V and J ends were trimmed by 7 bases and 0 bases, with 16 bases remaining between them. CDR1 is DFQATT and CDR2 is SNEGSKA in the germline V gene (reference sequence). The CDR3 extends over 14 amino acids. CDR3 amino acids: CSVSAAAVSYEQYF. CDR3 bases read: TGCAGTGTAAGTGCAGCGGCCGTCTCCTACGAG.

This clone was found many times. The part of the CDR3 DNA that was read is TGTGCCAGCAGCCAAGTTAGTTACACTGAA. Encoded protein: CASSQVSYTE. The whole CDR3 is CASSQVSYTEAFF. V and J are TRBV14 and TRBJ1-1; D ambiguous. The read gets to within 3 residues of the CDR3 end, and the germline J gene fills in the rest. CDR3 length equals 13 residues. Germline V gene sequence: CDR1 SGHDN, CDR2 FVKESK. Between the trimmed V and J ends, which lost 1 base and 3 bases, there was a span of 6 bases.

This clone was detected many times. The read gets to within 3 residues of the CDR3 end, and the germline J gene fills in the rest. The rearrangement joins TRBV5-1 to TRBJ2-6, with TRBD2 as a possible D gene (5 bases). The CDR3 spans 14 residues. Germline CDR1 is SGHRS and CDR2 is YFSETQ. Between the trimmed V and J ends, which lost 3 bases and 4 bases, there was a span of 8 bases. CDR3 protein: CASSSSGGANVLTF. The part of the CDR3 DNA that was read is TGCGCCAGCAGCTCGAGCGGCGGGGCCAACGTC. The whole variable domain, filled in from reference TRBV5-1 and TRBJ2-6, reads KAGVTQTPRYLIKTRGQQVTLSCSPISGHRSVSWYQQTPGQGLQFLFEYFSETQRNKGNFPGRFSGRQFSNSRSEMNVSTLELGDSALYLCASSSSGGANVLTFGAGSRLTVL.

This clone came up many times. The DNA read from the CDR3 is TGCAGTGCTAGAGGCGCAGGGGAGGTTAGCACTGAA. Its translation: CSARGAGEVSTE. The full CDR3 sequence reads CSARGAGEVSTEAFF. This chain links TRBV20-1 with TRBJ1-1, with D perhaps matching TRBD1 (6 bases). The read falls 3 residues short of the CDR3 end, and the missing part is taken from the germline J gene. Trimming pared 1 base from V and 4 bases from J, leaving 16 bases between. The CDR3 has 15 residues. The germline V gene has CDR1 DFQATT and CDR2 SNEGSKA (reference sequence).

As to this clone: Sequencing ends 3 residues short of the CDR3 end; the germline J gene provides the rest. The chain is built from TRBV18 and TRBJ1-6, with 8 bases fitting TRBD1. After removal of 3 bases from V and 12 bases from J, the junction contained 7 bases not matched to a gene. Per the germline V gene, CDR1 is KGHSH and CDR2 is LQKENI. There are 14 residues in the CDR3. This chain's CDR3 is CASSPSSGQGPLHF. Incomplete CDR3 DNA: TGTGCCAGCTCACCTTCATCCGGACAGGGACCC. Full variable domain (rest looked up from reference TRBV18 and TRBJ1-6): NAGVMQNPRHLVRRRGQEARLRCSPMKGHSHVYWYRQLPEEGLKFMVYLQKENIIDESGMPKERFSAEFPKEGPSILRIQQVVRGDSAAYFCASSPSSGQGPLHFGNGTRLTVT.

This clone was picked up a small number of times. The sequenced fragment ends 3 residues before the CDR3 boundary, so the rest is inferred from the germline J gene. The gene calls are TRBV13 and TRBJ2-2; D may be TRBD1 (5 bases). The germline gives CDR1 PRHDT, CDR2 FYEKMQ (reference sequence). V dropped 7 bases and J dropped 4 bases, with 16 bases sitting between them. The CDR3 consists of 15 residues. The CDR3 sequence: CASIPRVERTGELFF. The CDR3 DNA, read in part, is TGTGCCAGCATTCCCAGGGTTGAACGCACCGGGGAG.